The 16 T cell receptor beta chains presented below share a single source sample, sequenced in a study of siplizumab effects on memory and regulatory T cells. Sequenced by immunoSEQ multiplex PCR; TCRdb stores in-frame clones only, minus some. The sample includes tens of thousands of clones, 93% of them seen just once. Sequenced material: CD8+ T cells sorted from blood. These receptors all come from a human donor in good health.

This chain links TRBV9 with TRBJ2-7; D is ambiguous. Between the trimmed V and J ends, which lost 0 bases and 2 bases, there was a span of 12 bases. CDR1 is SGDLS and CDR2 is YYNGEE in the germline V gene. There are 15 residues in the CDR3. As DNA, the CDR3 is TGTGCCAGCAGCGTAGCAACTGGGGTTACCTACGAGCAGTACTTC. Amino acids: CASSVATGVTYEQYF.

The DNA of the CDR3 is TGTGCCAGCAGCCCCGGGGGCAGTCCTAACTATGGCTACACCTTC. Translated, it gives CASSPGGSPNYGYTF. The V and J genes are TRBV9 and TRBJ1-2; D might be TRBD1 (6 bases). Germline V CDR1 and CDR2: SGDLS, YYNGEE. The V end lost 4 bases, the J end lost 0 bases, and 13 bases lay between the germline ends. The CDR3 has 15 amino acids.

This rearrangement joins TRBV11-2 to TRBJ2-3, with TRBD2 matching over 9 bases. The CDR3 has 19 residues. Germline V CDR1 and CDR2: SGHAT, FQNNGV. The J segment lost 0 bases and the V segment lost 1 base, leaving 11 bases of the junction unmatched. CDR3: CASSLAYLGTSPSTDTQYF. For the CDR3, the DNA is TGTGCCAGCAGCTTAGCTTACCTGGGGACTAGCCCTAGCACAGATACGCAGTATTTT.

The V and J genes are TRBV4-2 and TRBJ2-3, with TRBD2 matching 8 bases. With V trimmed by 4 bases and J by 0 bases, 9 bases remained unmatched. Looked up from germline, CDR1 is LGHNA and CDR2 is YNFKEQ. This CDR3 is built from 17 residues. CDR3 residues: CASSLGDLAGSTDTQYF. CDR3 DNA sequence: TGTGCCAGCAGCCTAGGGGACTTAGCGGGAAGCACAGATACGCAGTATTTT.

The gene calls are TRBV19 and TRBJ1-4; D is ambiguous. This CDR3 is 14 amino acids long. Looked up from germline, CDR1 is LNHDA and CDR2 is SQIVND (reference sequence). The V end lost 3 bases, the J end lost 8 bases, and 13 bases lay between the germline ends. CDR3: CASSMEPSWEKLFF. The CDR3 DNA sequence: TGTGCCAGTAGTATGGAACCTTCATGGGAAAAACTGTTTTTT.

The rearrangement links TRBV11-3 to TRBJ2-1, with 7 bases identical to TRBD2. The CDR3 is 16 residues long. V lost 0 bases to trimming and J lost 5 bases; unmatched junction nucleotides: 7. Germline-derived CDR1 and CDR2 are SGHNT and YENEEA. CDR3 residues: CASSLDRGVWHNEQFF. The CDR3 DNA reads as TGTGCCAGCAGCTTAGATCGGGGGGTTTGGCACAATGAGCAGTTCTTC. Filled out from reference TRBV11-3 and TRBJ2-1, the complete variable domain reads EAGVVQSPRYKIIEKKQPVAFWCNPISGHNTLYWYLQNLGQGPELLIRYENEEAVDDSQLPKDRFSAERLKGVDSTLKIQPAELGDSAVYLCASSLDRGVWHNEQFFGPGTRLTVL.

V is TRBV7-6 and J is TRBJ1-1; TRBD1 agrees at 7 bases. This CDR3 comprises 14 residues. With V trimmed by 5 bases and J by 3 bases, 6 bases remained unmatched. Germline lookup yields CDR1 SGHVS and CDR2 FNYEAQ. This CDR3 is CASSPGGFDTEAFF. In DNA form, the CDR3 reads TGTGCCAGCAGCCCAGGGGGTTTTGACACTGAAGCTTTCTTT.

The J gene is TRBJ1-1, the V gene TRBV7-6; D possibly corresponds to TRBD1 (5 bases). The CDR3 contains 16 residues. Germline assignment: CDR1 SGHVS and CDR2 FNYEAQ. Trimming shortened V by 1 base and J by 1 base, and 13 bases separated the two germline ends. CDR3 in DNA: TGTGCCAGCAGCTTAGTGCAGGGTTCCCCGAACACTGAAGCTTTCTTT. Translated, it gives CASSLVQGSPNTEAFF.

This chain links TRBV2 with TRBJ2-5; 9 positions agree with TRBD1. The V gene end was trimmed by 4 bases and the J gene end by 5 bases; junction bases not matched to a gene: 5. The CDR3 is 14 residues long. CDR1 is SNHLY, CDR2 FYNNEI, per germline. CDR3 coding DNA: TGTGCCAGCAGTGCCGGGACAGGGTGGGAGACCCAGTACTTC. Translation gives CASSAGTGWETQYF.

The chain carries TRBV6-1 and TRBJ2-2, with 7 bases lining up with TRBD2. Unmatched junction bases numbered 6, after V lost 3 bases and J lost 2 bases. The CDR3 loop spans 16 amino acids. Germline V gene data show CDR1 as MNHNS and CDR2 as SASEGT. DNA of the CDR3: TGTGCCAGCAGTGACGAACGGGGGGAAAACACCGGGGAGCTGTTTTTT. Translation: CASSDERGENTGELFF.

The V call is TRBV18, the J call TRBJ1-1; no firm D call. Germline loops: CDR1 KGHSH, CDR2 LQKENI. V lost 3 bases, J lost 5 bases, and 7 bases lay in between. CDR3 length: 12 amino acids. The CDR3, as DNA: TGTGCCAGCTCACCGACCCCGACTGAAGCTTTCTTT. Its translation: CASSPTPTEAFF.

V and J are TRBV7-9 and TRBJ2-1, with D possibly being TRBD1 or TRBD2 (5 bases each). The CDR3 sequence is 11 residues long. Between the trimmed V and J ends, which lost 5 bases and 12 bases, there was a span of 11 bases. CDR1 is SEHNR, CDR2 FQNEAQ, per germline (reference sequence). The CDR3 is CASSPGGTQFF. The CDR3, as DNA: TGTGCCAGCAGCCCTGGGGGAACGCAGTTCTTC.

The gene calls are TRBV5-1 and TRBJ2-7; a possible D gene is TRBD1 (5 bases). Trimming pared 5 bases from V and 4 bases from J, leaving 16 bases between. Germline CDR1 reads SGHRS; CDR2 reads YFSETQ. The CDR3 is made up of 14 amino acids. CDR3 amino acids: CASRFEAGKYEQYF. For the CDR3, the DNA is TGCGCCAGCAGGTTTGAGGCAGGGAAGTACGAGCAGTACTTC.

The genes are TRBV5-4 and TRBJ2-1, with 7 bases that match TRBD2. Losses at the gene ends were 4 bases for V and 5 bases for J; bases not matched to a gene: 6. This CDR3 is 14 amino acids long. The germline gives CDR1 SGHNT, CDR2 YYREEE (reference sequence). The CDR3 nucleotides read TGTGCCAGCAGCACAACTAGCGCAGACAATGAGCAGTTCTTC. Translating it yields CASSTTSADNEQFF.

This chain links TRBV5-6 with TRBJ2-5; D not resolved. Germline loops: CDR1 SGHDT, CDR2 YYEEEE. This CDR3 spans 13 amino acids. Trimming shortened V by 0 bases and J by 5 bases, and 8 bases separated the two germline ends. CDR3 DNA: TGTGCCAGCAGCTTGGAGCAGGCGGAGACCCAGTACTTC. Translating gives CASSLEQAETQYF.

The genes are TRBV15 and TRBJ2-7; possible D gene TRBD2, 6 bases. The CDR3 loop spans 14 amino acids. CDR1 is LNHNV and CDR2 is YYDKDF in the germline V gene (reference sequence). The V gene lost 5 bases and the J gene lost 2 bases, with 13 bases spanning the gap. Written as DNA, the CDR3 is TGTGCCACCAGCGACCGGGACTTCCCCTACGAGCAGTACTTC. Translating it yields CATSDRDFPYEQYF.